One and the same sample provided the 20 T cell receptor beta chains below, sequenced in a study of response to subunit inactivated influenza vaccine. From the RT-PCR reads, TCRdb called clonotypes with MiXCR, one entry per CDR3 protein. Among more than 550,000 distinct CDR3 sequences, around 11% were seen once, and the ten largest hold around 10%. In addition, the sample was reused for a study of T cells expressing NK-cell markers. That investigation notes: TCR beta cDNA was generated via 5'RACE template switching incorporating UMIs.

Here the sequenced sample was PBMCs from blood, taken on the day of vaccination. These receptors were collected from a man between 45 and 60 years old who received an inactivated influenza vaccine.

The chain links TRBV5-1 to TRBJ2-1; 10 bases map to TRBD1. J gave up 3 bases and V 0 bases, and 3 bases lay outside the gene matches. Germline V lookup: CDR1 SGHRS, CDR2 YFSETQ. CDR3 size: 16 residues. CDR3 region: CASSLVWDRGYNEQFF. The CDR3 nucleotides read TGCGCCAGCAGCTTGGTGTGGGACAGGGGCTACAATGAGCAGTTCTTC.

The V and J genes are TRBV30 and TRBJ2-7; no clear D. Trimming took 2 bases from V and 5 from J, leaving 10 bases between them. The CDR3 has 12 amino acids. The germline V gene encodes CDR1 GTSNPN and CDR2 SVGIG (reference sequence). For the CDR3, the DNA is TGTGCCTGGAGTTCTGGCAGACACGAGCAGTACTTC. Encoded protein: CAWSSGRHEQYF.

The table lists this clonotype with a few counts. CDR3 nucleotide sequence: TGTGCCAGCAGCCAGGGTTTTGCGGAAGAGACCCAGTACTTC. It translates to CASSQGFAEETQYF. This chain uses TRBV6-2 or TRBV6-3 with TRBJ2-5, with D perhaps matching TRBD1 (5 bases). In germline, CDR1 is MNHEY, CDR2 SVGEGT. Trimming removed 6 bases from V and 3 bases from J, with 14 bases in between. This CDR3 is built from 14 residues.

The chain recombines TRBV6-5 with TRBJ1-1; D is uncertain. The CDR3 covers 17 residues. Trimming took off 0 bases at V and 2 bases at J, with 16 bases between the two ends. The V gene's germline CDR1 is MNHEY and CDR2 SVGAGI. The DNA for the CDR3 is TGTGCCAGCAGTTACTCAGGGATCAGAAGCGGAAACACTGAAGCTTTCTTT. It encodes CASSYSGIRSGNTEAFF.

This clonotype was detected only a few times. The V gene is TRBV7-9, the J gene TRBJ1-1; D gene ambiguous. V lost 10 bases and J 0 bases, leaving 12 bases between the germline ends. The CDR3 extends over 13 amino acids. Germline V lookup: CDR1 SEHNR, CDR2 FQNEAQ (reference sequence). The CDR3 nucleotides read TGTGCCACCGGTAGTCCGATGAACACTGAAGCTTTCTTT. Residues: CATGSPMNTEAFF.

CDR3 nucleotide sequence: TGTGCCAGCTCTTGGGCGGGAGAGACAGATACGCAGTATTTT. It encodes CASSWAGETDTQYF. The V gene is TRBV6-1, the J gene TRBJ2-3, with 7 bases lining up with TRBD2. J gave up 3 bases and V 8 bases, and 8 bases lay outside the gene matches. Per the germline V gene, CDR1 is MNHNS and CDR2 is SASEGT. The CDR3 runs 14 residues.

The CDR3 DNA is TGTGCCAGCAGCTTGGACGGGACACGCGAAAAACTGTTTTTT. Translated: CASSLDGTREKLFF. V is TRBV5-5 and J is TRBJ1-4, with D possibly matching TRBD1 (6 bases). The germline gives CDR1 SGHKS, CDR2 YYEKEE (reference sequence). This CDR3 has 14 residues. The V gene lost 0 bases and the J gene lost 8 bases, with 11 bases spanning the gap.

This clonotype has ten or more counts. The chain employs TRBV7-2 and TRBJ2-7; 8 nucleotides agree with TRBD1. CDR3 size: 14 residues. Per germline, CDR1 SGHTA and CDR2 FQGNSA. The V and J ends lost 1 base and 2 bases, in that order; junction bases with no gene match: 1. CDR3 loop: CASSLGDRTYEQYF. The CDR3 DNA follows: TGTGCCAGCAGCTTAGGGGACAGGACCTACGAGCAGTACTTC. The full variable domain, completed using reference TRBV7-2 and TRBJ2-7, is GAGVSQSPSNKVTEKGKDVELRCDPISGHTALYWYRQSLGQGLEFLIYFQGNSAPDKSGLPSDRFSAERTGGSVSTLTIQRTQQEDSAVYLCASSLGDRTYEQYFGPGTRLTVT.

V usage is TRBV29-1 and J usage is TRBJ2-4, with 9 nucleotides matching TRBD1. The V and J ends lost 7 bases and 9 bases, in that order; junction bases with no gene match: 7. Germline V CDR1 and CDR2: SQVTM, ANQGSEA. The CDR3 is 12 amino acids. CDR3 sequence: CSAGQGSGIQYF. The CDR3 DNA follows: TGCAGCGCCGGACAGGGGAGTGGCATTCAGTACTTC. Full variable domain (outside the CDR3, taken from reference TRBV29-1 and TRBJ2-4): SAVISQKPSRDICQRGTSLTIQCQVDSQVTMMFWYRQQPGQSLTLIATANQGSEATYESGFVIDKFPISRPNLTFSTLTVSNMSPEDSSIYLCSAGQGSGIQYFGAGTRLSVL.

This clonotype has more than one count but fewer than ten. The chain combines TRBV14 with TRBJ1-1; D is uncertain. Trimming pared 4 bases from V and 5 bases from J, leaving 5 bases between. The CDR3 is made up of 11 amino acids. Germline V gene lookup returns CDR1 SGHDN and CDR2 FVKESK. The CDR3, as DNA: TGTGCCAGCAGCCCTTTTACTGAAGCTTTCTTT. It codes for CASSPFTEAFF.

This chain links TRBV5-4 with TRBJ2-2; 7 bases are shared with TRBD2. The germline gives CDR1 SGHNT, CDR2 YYREEE (reference sequence). J lost 2 bases, V lost 5 bases, and 6 bases had no gene match. This CDR3 comprises 15 residues. The CDR3 coding sequence is TGTGCCAGCAGGCCTAGCGGTATTAACACCGGGGAGCTGTTTTTT. Its translation: CASRPSGINTGELFF.

CDR3 bases: TGTGCCAGCAGGTCAGGACAGGGGCTACGGTACGAGCAGTACTTC. This encodes CASRSGQGLRYEQYF. This sequence joins TRBV28 and TRBJ2-7, with 9 positions matching TRBD1. The CDR3 contains 15 residues. CDR1 and CDR2 from the germline V gene are MDHEN and SYDVKM. V lost 6 bases to trimming and J lost 4 bases; unmatched junction nucleotides: 10.

The chain joins TRBV7-8 to TRBJ2-3; 11 bases align to TRBD2. CDR3 size: 18 residues. Germline CDR1 SGHVS, CDR2 FQNEAQ. Unmatched junction bases numbered 8, after V lost 1 base and J lost 2 bases. CDR3 in DNA: TGTGCCAGCAGCTTAGGGAGTCTAGCGGGGGGCTACACAGATACGCAGTATTTT. Its translation is CASSLGSLAGGYTDTQYF. Full variable domain (missing parts from reference TRBV7-8 and TRBJ2-3): GAGVSQSPRYKVAKRGQDVALRCDPISGHVSLFWYQQALGQGPEFLTYFQNEAQLDKSGLPSDRFFAERPEGSVSTLKIQRTQQEDSAVYLCASSLGSLAGGYTDTQYFGPGTRLTVL.

This clonotype turned up a few times. This sequence joins TRBV7-2 and TRBJ2-1, with a weak D call TRBD2 (6 bases). CDR1 is SGHTA and CDR2 is FQGNSA in the germline V gene. With 1 base removed from V and 2 bases from J, the gap between germline ends came to 12 bases. The CDR3 totals 16 residues. The CDR3: CASSLEGTFTYNEQFF. As DNA, the CDR3 is TGTGCCAGCAGCTTAGAAGGGACTTTTACCTACAATGAGCAGTTCTTC.

The rearrangement links TRBV9 to TRBJ2-2; D may be TRBD2 (5 bases). The germline V gene encodes CDR1 SGDLS and CDR2 YYNGEE. This CDR3 comprises 16 residues. With 0 bases removed from V and 5 bases from J, the gap between germline ends came to 14 bases. The CDR3: CASSVGQDSQTGELFF. DNA of the CDR3: TGTGCCAGCAGCGTAGGTCAGGACTCCCAGACCGGGGAGCTGTTTTTT.

In its sample, this clonotype was seen a few times. The V gene is TRBV3-1, the J gene TRBJ2-2, with D unclear. V was pared by 3 bases and J by 5 bases, with 10 bases between. The CDR3 contains 14 residues. The germline gives CDR1 LGHDT, CDR2 YNNKEL (reference sequence). This CDR3 is CASSQSSWTGELFF. The CDR3 nucleotides read TGTGCCAGCAGCCAGTCCAGCTGGACCGGGGAGCTGTTTTTT.

The chain links TRBV11-2 to TRBJ2-5; D call uncertain. Germline CDR1 and CDR2: SGHAT and FQNNGV. The CDR3 runs to 14 residues. Trimming removed 0 bases from V and 5 bases from J, with 10 bases in between. CDR3 bases: TGTGCCAGCAGCTTAGATCCCGGATGGGAGACCCAGTACTTC. It is translated as CASSLDPGWETQYF.

The gene calls are TRBV7-8 and TRBJ1-1; possible D gene TRBD1, 5 bases. Germline V gene lookup returns CDR1 SGHVS and CDR2 FQNEAQ. V was trimmed by 5 bases and J by 0 bases, leaving 10 bases between them. This CDR3 is 14 amino acids long. The CDR3 is CASSHRRVNTEAFF. The CDR3 nucleotides are TGTGCCAGCAGCCACAGGAGGGTGAACACTGAAGCTTTCTTT.

The chain carries TRBV11-3 and TRBJ1-1; D gene unclear. Germline V gene sequence: CDR1 SGHNT, CDR2 YENEEA. This CDR3 spans 13 amino acids. V lost 5 bases, J lost 8 bases, and 15 bases lay in between. This CDR3 is CASSQEWGTEAFF. The CDR3 coding sequence is TGTGCCAGCAGCCAGGAATGGGGAACCGAAGCTTTCTTT.

This clonotype was seen a handful of times. The V and J genes are TRBV7-6 and TRBJ1-6; D is possibly TRBD1 (6 bases). The germline gives CDR1 SGHVS, CDR2 FNYEAQ. CDR3 length: 15 residues. The V end lost 2 bases, the J end lost 10 bases, and 15 bases lay between the germline ends. The CDR3 loop is CASSLRGQGQSPLHF. The DNA of the CDR3 is TGTGCCAGCAGCTTACGAGGTCAGGGGCAGTCACCCCTCCACTTT. Together with reference TRBV7-6 and TRBJ1-6, the CDR3 gives the full variable domain: GAGVSQSPRYKVTKRGQDVALRCDPISGHVSLYWYRQALGQGPEFLTYFNYEAQQDKSGLPNDRFSAERPEGSISTLTIQRTEQRDSAMYRCASSLRGQGQSPLHFGNGTRLTVT.